This T cell receptor beta chain was identified in a study of PD-L1 blockade in urothelial cancer. Study at large: Atezolizumab 1,200 mg was given intravenously every 3 weeks, starting 2014. Researchers found blood samples held a median of 141,255 T cells.

The CDR3 covers 15 residues. Time point reported: peripheral blood 6 weeks after treatment start. Samples spanned pretreatment and treatment, with 1 to 8 time points per patient. Here immunoSEQ multiplex PCR was the method, and the copy in TCRdb shows in-frame clones only, minus some. The sample lists around 100,000 clones; around 93% were seen once. The source was PBMCs, collected around atezolizumab (anti-PD-L1) treatment. The chain uses TRBV21-1 and TRBJ2-5; TRBD2, the table's D call, was not compared with the DNA. TRBV21-1 is noted as a pseudogene. The origin of this receptor is a man in his fifties or sixties with urothelial cancer. Here the CDR3 reads CASREMQREGQTQYF. The CDR3 nucleotides read TGTGCCAGCAGGGAAATGCAGCGGGAGGGCCAGACCCAGTACTTC.